A few counts support the clone carrying this T cell receptor beta chain. This specimen comes from a study of T cell repertoires and HLA-DP antigens. The germline gives CDR1 MNHEY, CDR2 SMNVEV (reference sequence). V was clipped by 3 bases and J by 6 bases, with 6 bases between them. The CDR3 covers 11 residues. Assay used: immunoSEQ multiplex PCR; TCRdb lists only in-frame clones, some missing. The table records 3,000 to 4,000 clones, approximately 82% of them present only once. After roughly two weeks, CD4+ cells were restimulated 20 to 25 h with the same allogeneic DPB1. Stimulation used HeLa cells expressing transduced HLA-DPA1/DPB1, HLA-DM, invariant chain and CD80.

The TCR comes from a woman aged 18-30 years in good health and CMV-seronegative. This chain links TRBV27 with TRBJ2-7; tentatively, D is TRBD2 (5 bases). The source material was CD137- CD4+ T cells from cultured PBMCs. Written as DNA, the CDR3 is TGTGCCAGCAGTTTCGAGGGCGAGCAGTACTTC. It is translated as CASSFEGEQYF.